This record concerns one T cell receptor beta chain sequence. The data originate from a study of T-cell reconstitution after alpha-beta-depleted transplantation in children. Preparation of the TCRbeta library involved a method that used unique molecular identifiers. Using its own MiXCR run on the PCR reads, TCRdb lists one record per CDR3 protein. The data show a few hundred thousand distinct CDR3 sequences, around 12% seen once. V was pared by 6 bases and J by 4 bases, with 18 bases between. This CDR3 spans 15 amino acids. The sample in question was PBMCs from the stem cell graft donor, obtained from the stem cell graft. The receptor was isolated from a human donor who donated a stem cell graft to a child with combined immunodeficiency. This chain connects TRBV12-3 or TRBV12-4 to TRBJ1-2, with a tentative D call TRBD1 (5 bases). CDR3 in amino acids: CASSWGVGSSYGYTF. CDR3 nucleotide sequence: TGTGCCAGCAGCTGGGGGGTAGGGAGCTCCTATGGCTACACCTTC.